This T cell receptor (beta chain) appears in the sequencing data of a study of T cells in Graves' hyperthyroidism and ophthalmopathy. Study-wide findings and caveats: Blood also carried most thyroid clonotypes expanded above 0.001.

Regions amplified from RNA transcripts were the TCR beta CDR3 regions. Carried out on the TCR CDR3, a first-round RT-PCR used the HTBI primer set. MiXCR was run by TCRdb on the multiplex PCR reads, yielding one entry per CDR3 protein. The data hold approximately 430,000 distinct CDR3 sequences, with around 16% observed a single time. To note about this clonotype: Its antigen is currently unknown.

Aged 18 to 65, the patients had hyperthyroidism that was newly diagnosed and had lasted under 2 months. Investigators excluded patients with uncontrolled infection, other autoimmune disease, pregnancy or lactation. The CDR3 loop spans 14 amino acids. Germline V gives CDR1 PRHDT, CDR2 FYEKMQ (reference sequence). V shed 5 bases and J 4 bases; nucleotides not matched to a gene: 4. The TCR comes from a woman younger than 30 with Graves' hyperthyroidism. The chain joins TRBV13 to TRBJ2-3; 9 bases match TRBD1. Input material: blood. Here the CDR3 DNA reads TGTGCCAGCAGCCCCACAGGGGGCGCAGATACGCAGTATTTT. The encoded protein is CASSPTGGADTQYF.